These T cell receptor beta chains were read from a single sample in a study of glioma-infiltrating T cells. TCRdb re-derived calls from the multiplex PCR reads in MiXCR, one entry per CDR3 protein. This table has 300,000 to 400,000 distinct CDR3 sequences, around 45% appearing once. The source material was glioma tissue, nonneoplastic brain tissue, or PBMCs (not recorded which). These receptors were obtained from a human donor with low-grade glioma or glioblastoma, undergoing nonglioma brain surgery, or in good health (not recorded which). Each CDR3 is given with its conserved first and last residue. A D gene is named only where the DNA matches it firmly. Some rows have no size entry. The others give once, few or many, or a class for an expanded clone.

j_call	clone_size	d_call	v_call	cdr3_aa	cdr3_nt
TRBJ2-7	NA	NA	TRBV4-1	CASSQDRGDPYEQYF	TGCGCCAGCAGCCAAGATCGGGGAGACCCCTACGAGCAGTACTTC
TRBJ2-3	NA	NA	TRBV7-2	CASSPRFLANTDTQYF	TGTGCCAGCAGCCCCCGCTTTCTAGCGAACACAGATACGCAGTATTTT
TRBJ1-2	few	NA	TRBV7-9	CASSPSGAYGYTF	TGTGCCAGCAGCCCATCTGGTGCCTATGGCTACACCTTC
TRBJ2-5	many	TRBD2	TRBV28	CASTREGGQETQYF	TGTGCCAGCACCCGGGAGGGCGGGCAAGAGACCCAGTACTTC
TRBJ1-1	many	TRBD1	TRBV20-1	CSARDSSTGGGTEAFF	TGCAGTGCTAGAGATTCCTCGACAGGGGGGGGCACTGAAGCTTTCTTT
TRBJ2-7	NA	NA	TRBV28	CASSPGDPSYEQYF	TGTGCCAGCAGTCCAGGGGATCCCTCCTACGAGCAGTACTTC
TRBJ1-3	NA	TRBD1	TRBV28	CASNEAGGGGNTIYF	TGTGCCAGCAATGAGGCAGGGGGAGGTGGAAACACCATATATTTT
TRBJ1-1	NA	NA	TRBV29-1	CSVDGQAGTEAFF	TGCAGCGTTGACGGGCAAGCGGGCACTGAAGCTTTCTTT
TRBJ2-7	NA	NA	TRBV27	CASGLSAGPLYEQYF	TGTGCCAGCGGTTTATCGGCGGGACCCCTCTACGAGCAGTACTTC
TRBJ2-7	NA	NA	TRBV20-1	CSARFYEQYF	TGCAGTGCTAGATTTTACGAGCAGTACTTC
TRBJ1-2	NA	TRBD1	TRBV12-3/TRBV12-4	CASSLEGQQGGYTF	TGTGCCAGCAGTTTAGAAGGGCAACAGGGGGGCTACACCTTC
TRBJ1-1	many	NA	TRBV20-1	CSASGLNTEAFF	TGCAGTGCTAGCGGACTGAACACTGAAGCTTTCTTT
TRBJ2-3	once	TRBD2	TRBV28	CASSRAGMTHTQYF	TGTGCCAGCAGTAGAGCGGGAATGACACATACGCAGTATTTT
TRBJ2-5	NA	NA	TRBV7-2	CASSLDWGGETQYF	TGTGCCAGCAGCTTAGACTGGGGTGGAGAGACCCAGTACTTC
TRBJ2-1	few	TRBD2	TRBV11-2	CASSKLAGVSNEQFF	TGTGCCAGCAGCAAACTAGCGGGAGTCAGCAATGAGCAGTTCTTC
TRBJ2-7	many	NA	TRBV6-2/TRBV6-3	CASSRDAGYEQYF	TGTGCCAGCAGTCGGGACGCCGGATACGAGCAGTACTTC
TRBJ1-1	many	NA	TRBV6-2/TRBV6-3	CASSYLLNTEAFF	TGTGCCAGCAGTTACCTCCTGAACACTGAAGCTTTCTTT
TRBJ1-2	NA	NA	TRBV7-2	CASSLSTVNYGYTF	TGCGCCAGCAGCTTGTCCACAGTCAACTATGGCTACACCTTC
TRBJ2-1	once	TRBD2	TRBV20-1	CSAPEGGSGRAEQFF	TGCAGTGCTCCAGAAGGCGGTAGCGGGAGAGCCGAGCAGTTCTTC
TRBJ2-7	NA	TRBD1	TRBV18	CASSPPQTGENYEQYF	TGTGCCAGCTCACCACCTCAGACAGGGGAGAACTACGAGCAGTACTTC
TRBJ1-1	few	NA	TRBV20-1	CMTTGLYTEAFF	TGCATGACTACAGGGCTTTACACTGAAGCTTTCTTT
TRBJ1-5	many	NA	TRBV20-1	CSAPTVLSNQPQHF	TGCAGTGCGCCGACTGTCCTTAGCAATCAGCCCCAGCATTTT
TRBJ2-7	NA	TRBD1	TRBV7-9	CASSLALTGRYEQYF	TGTGCCAGCAGCTTAGCGTTGACAGGGAGATACGAGCAGTACTTC
TRBJ2-3	NA	TRBD2	TRBV4-3	CASSQDLAGGGTQYF	TGCGCCAGCAGCCAAGATCTAGCGGGAGGAGGTACGCAGTATTTT
TRBJ2-7	few	TRBD1	TRBV7-2	CASSLNAGGYEQYF	TGTGCCAGCAGCTTAAATGCAGGGGGATACGAGCAGTACTTC
TRBJ1-2	many	NA	TRBV27	CASSLGPGGGYTF	TGTGCCAGCAGTTTAGGGCCAGGAGGGGGCTACACCTTC
TRBJ2-1	NA	TRBD1	TRBV27	CASSLARDRVNNEQFF	TGTGCCAGCAGTTTAGCACGGGACAGGGTTAACAATGAGCAGTTCTTC
TRBJ2-7	NA	TRBD1	TRBV15	CATSRDYFENRGHEQYF	TGTGCCACCAGCAGAGATTATTTCGAAAACAGGGGACACGAGCAGTACTTC
TRBJ2-7	few	NA	TRBV20-1	CSASDQVVTYEQYF	TGCAGTGCTAGTGACCAGGTTGTAACCTACGAGCAGTACTTC
TRBJ2-7	NA	NA	TRBV15	CATRQDKGTPAYEKYF	TGTGCCACCAGACAAGATAAGGGAACACCTGCCTACGAGAAGTACTTC
TRBJ2-2	NA	NA	TRBV2	CSSSENRGAPGELFF	TGTTCCAGCAGTGAAAATCGGGGGGCCCCCGGGGAGCTGTTTTTT
TRBJ1-3	NA	NA	TRBV20-1	CSAKGDRSGNTIYF	TGCAGTGCTAAGGGGGATCGCTCTGGAAACACCATATATTTT
TRBJ2-1	NA	NA	TRBV27	CASSFKVADSEQFF	TGTGCCAGCAGTTTTAAGGTAGCGGACAGTGAGCAGTTCTTC
TRBJ1-1	few	NA	TRBV7-2	CASSREGVRTEAFF	TGTGCCAGCAGCAGGGAAGGGGTGAGGACTGAAGCTTTCTTT
TRBJ1-2	many	TRBD1	TRBV7-2	CASSWTGNYGYTF	TGTGCCAGCAGCTGGACAGGGAACTATGGCTACACCTTC
TRBJ2-3	few	NA	TRBV28	CASSWGVVDTQYF	TGTGCCAGCAGTTGGGGGGTTGTAGATACGCAGTATTTT
TRBJ1-4	few	NA	TRBV20-1	CSAPGDATNEKLFF	TGCAGTGCCCCCGGGGATGCAACTAATGAAAAACTGTTTTTT
TRBJ2-7	many	NA	TRBV20-1	CSAIYPGDGEQYF	TGCAGTGCTATTTATCCTGGGGATGGGGAGCAGTACTTC
TRBJ1-1	NA	TRBD1	TRBV19	CASSIVGQDEAFF	TGTGCCAGTAGTATAGTTGGACAGGATGAAGCTTTCTTT
TRBJ2-2	NA	NA	TRBV27	CASSFISPANTGELFF	TGTGCCAGCAGCTTTATCAGTCCAGCGAACACCGGGGAGCTGTTTTTT
TRBJ2-3	NA	NA	TRBV7-2	CASTRYTDTQYF	TGTGCCAGCACCAGGTATACAGATACGCAGTATTTT
TRBJ2-5	NA	NA	TRBV20-1	CSARAETQETQYF	TGCAGTGCTAGAGCGGAGACCCAAGAGACCCAGTACTTC
TRBJ1-1	once	NA	TRBV14	CASSSILGTEAFF	TGTGCCAGCAGCTCGATCCTGGGGACTGAAGCTTTCTTT
TRBJ2-2	NA	NA	TRBV6-5	CASSLSVANTGELFF	TGTGCCAGCAGTTTGAGTGTCGCGAACACCGGGGAGCTGTTTTTT
TRBJ2-2	NA	NA	TRBV19	CASSIGLLNTGELFF	TGTGCCAGTAGTATAGGACTTCTGAACACCGGGGAGCTGTTTTTT
TRBJ1-1	few	NA	TRBV28	CASIRPTNTEAFF	TGTGCCAGCATTAGACCGACGAACACTGAAGCTTTCTTT
TRBJ1-1	few	NA	TRBV4-1	CASSPRTLNTEAFF	TGCGCCAGCAGCCCTCGGACCCTTAACACTGAAGCTTTCTTT
TRBJ1-2	NA	TRBD1	TRBV7-8	CASSSAPGTGNYGYTF	TGTGCCAGCAGCTCGGCCCCTGGGACAGGGAACTATGGCTACACCTTC
TRBJ2-3	NA	NA	TRBV5-1	CASSSWGGGKTGTDTQYF	TGCGCCAGCAGCTCGTGGGGAGGCGGGAAAACTGGGACAGATACGCAGTATTTT
TRBJ2-3	many	TRBD2	TRBV4-3	CASSQEAGEPDTQYF	TGCGCCAGCAGCCAAGAGGCGGGAGAACCAGATACGCAGTATTTT
TRBJ2-7	many	TRBD1	TRBV27	CASSPQGPFSYEQYF	TGTGCCAGCAGTCCACAGGGGCCTTTCTCCTACGAGCAGTACTTC
TRBJ1-1	NA	TRBD1	TRBV7-2	CASSLALGGVTEVFF	TGTGCCAGCAGCTTAGCGCTAGGGGGCGTCACTGAAGTTTTCTTT
TRBJ1-1	NA	TRBD1	TRBV20-1	CSDRSTGQLNF	TGCAGCGACCGCTCGACGGGACAGCTTAACTTT
TRBJ2-7	NA	TRBD2	TRBV20-1	CSASSSGVSYEQYF	TGCAGTGCTAGTTCTAGCGGGGTCTCCTACGAGCAGTACTTC
TRBJ1-1	medium-sized	NA	TRBV27	CASRDPRYPNTEAFF	TGTGCCAGCAGAGACCCACGATACCCAAACACTGAAGCTTTCTTT
TRBJ2-7	NA	NA	TRBV27	CASSTQAETYGQYF	TGTGCCAGCTCAACCCAAGCAGAGACCTACGGGCAGTACTTC
TRBJ1-5	NA	NA	TRBV28	CASSFSRGRGVQPQHF	TGTGCCAGCAGTTTTAGTAGAGGGCGCGGGGTTCAGCCCCAGCATTTT
TRBJ2-7	NA	TRBD2	TRBV7-2	CASSFSGRYEQYF	TGTGCCAGCAGCTTTAGCGGGAGATACGAGCAGTACTTC
TRBJ2-7	NA	TRBD1	TRBV7-2	CASSQSTGRRYEQYF	TGTGCCAGCAGCCAATCGACAGGGCGGAGGTACGAGCAGTACTTC
TRBJ1-1	many	NA	TRBV20-1	CSARDSGLNTEAFF	TGCAGTGCTAGAGATTCAGGGTTGAACACTGAAGCTTTCTTT